This is a list of T cell receptor beta chains from one sample in a study of CD8 T cells in ankylosing spondylitis. MiXCR, run by TCRdb on the 5' RACE reads, gives a single entry per CDR3 protein. The sample records about 150,000 distinct CDR3 sequences, under 45% being singletons. Sequenced input: synovial fluid, either unsorted or a sorted T cell fraction (not recorded which). All receptors derive from a male donor with ankylosing spondylitis. Each CDR3 is given with its conserved first and last residue. A D gene is named only where the DNA matches it firmly. Size is stated for part of the rows, as once, few or many counts, or as a class when the clone is expanded.

abundance	v_gene	j_gene	d_gene	CDR3aa	CDR3nt
.	TRBV4-1	TRBJ1-2	TRBD1	CASSPGQGEVSF	TGCGCCAGCAGCCCCGGACAGGGAGAAGTCTCCTTC
once	TRBV6-1	TRBJ2-5	.	CASDRAGEVETQYF	TGTGCCAGCGATCGGGCAGGGGAGGTAGAGACCCAGTACTTC
few	TRBV6-2/TRBV6-3	TRBJ2-3	TRBD2	CASSYGTSGSDTQYF	TGTGCCAGCAGTTACGGGACTAGCGGGAGCGATACGCAGTATTTT
few	TRBV20-1	TRBJ2-1	TRBD2	CSARRDYTFNEQFF	TGCAGTGCTCGCCGGGACTATACTTTTAATGAGCAGTTCTTC
.	TRBV7-9	TRBJ1-2	.	CASNEQGPNYGYTF	TGTGCCAGCAACGAACAGGGTCCTAACTATGGCTACACCTTC
.	TRBV28	TRBJ1-5	TRBD1	CASSLAGTGDQPQHF	TGTGCCAGCAGTTTAGCAGGGACAGGGGATCAGCCCCAGCATTTT
.	TRBV4-1	TRBJ2-1	.	CASSQALWDLQHASRDEQFF	TGCGCCAGCAGCCAAGCCCTTTGGGATCTCCAGCACGCCTCTAGGGATGAGCAGTTCTTC
once	TRBV15	TRBJ1-4	TRBD1	CATSGRDRVSEKLFF	TGTGCCACCAGCGGAAGGGACAGGGTTAGTGAAAAACTGTTTTTT
.	TRBV5-1	TRBJ1-2	.	CASSSTGKWGYTF	TGCGCCAGCAGCTCTACAGGGAAGTGGGGCTACACCTTC
few	TRBV5-5	TRBJ1-2	.	CASSSGVLGYTF	TGTGCCAGCAGCTCAGGGGTTTTGGGATACACCTTC
.	TRBV20-1	TRBJ2-5	.	CSARGLGGQETQYF	TGCAGTGCTAGGGGGCTGGGGGGCCAAGAGACCCAGTACTTC
.	TRBV7-6	TRBJ2-1	TRBD1	CASSRGQAYMDEQFF	TGTGCCAGCAGTCGAGGACAGGCCTATATGGATGAGCAGTTCTTC
few	TRBV4-2	TRBJ1-5	.	CASSRGLPNQPQHF	TGTGCCAGCAGCCGCGGACTCCCCAATCAGCCCCAGCATTTT
few	TRBV20-1	TRBJ2-5	TRBD2	CSARIPLPWRLAGGPKYEETQYF	TGCAGTGCTAGAATCCCGTTGCCCTGGAGACTAGCGGGAGGGCCAAAGTACGAAGAGACCCAGTACTTC
.	TRBV12-3/TRBV12-4	TRBJ2-5	TRBD1	CASSLRQGQETQYF	TGTGCCAGCAGCCTAAGACAGGGCCAAGAGACCCAGTACTTC
few	TRBV10-3	TRBJ2-3	TRBD1	CAISDTGTGIADTQYF	TGTGCCATCAGTGATACCGGGACAGGGATTGCAGATACGCAGTATTTT
many	TRBV7-7	TRBJ2-1	.	CASSPGGGNEQFF	TGTGCCAGCAGCCCCGGGGGTGGGAATGAGCAGTTCTTC
few	TRBV5-1	TRBJ2-2	.	CASSLSRGWTGELFF	TGCGCCAGCAGCTTGAGCAGGGGATGGACCGGGGAGCTGTTTTTT
few	TRBV12-3/TRBV12-4	TRBJ2-1	TRBD2	CASRPGLADFSYNEQFF	TGTGCCAGCAGACCGGGACTAGCGGACTTCTCCTACAATGAGCAGTTCTTC
.	TRBV7-8	TRBJ2-7	.	CASSSFDAHQYYEQYF	TGTGCCAGCAGCTCATTTGACGCACACCAGTACTACGAGCAGTACTTC
once	TRBV7-8	TRBJ2-5	.	CASSLGSSYQETQYF	TGTGCCAGCAGCTTAGGGTCCTCGTACCAAGAGACCCAGTACTTC
.	TRBV20-1	TRBJ2-3	.	CSARGWSQDGGQTTDTQYF	TGCAGTGCTAGAGGTTGGTCTCAGGACGGTGGGCAAACCACAGATACGCAGTATTTT
.	TRBV4-1	TRBJ1-4	TRBD1	CASSQLDRAANEKLFF	TGCGCCAGCAGCCAACTGGACAGGGCTGCTAATGAAAAACTGTTTTTT
few	TRBV20-1	TRBJ1-2	TRBD1	CRGWTGPAGYTF	TGCAGGGGGTGGACAGGCCCGGCCGGCTACACCTTC
.	TRBV28	TRBJ2-2	.	CASTTTEVTGELFF	TGTGCCAGCACTACTACCGAGGTCACCGGGGAGCTGTTTTTT
many	TRBV3-1	TRBJ2-5	TRBD2	CASSQLAGAETQYF	TGTGCCAGCAGCCAGCTAGCGGGAGCAGAGACCCAGTACTTC
.	TRBV27	TRBJ2-3	.	CASSFFPRFRHNRDHTDTQYF	TGTGCCAGCAGTTTCTTCCCTCGGTTTAGACACAACCGAGACCACACAGATACGCAGTATTTT
few	TRBV12-3/TRBV12-4	TRBJ2-7	TRBD1	CASSIRDSLYEQYF	TGTGCCAGCAGTATCCGGGACAGCCTTTACGAGCAGTACTTC
.	TRBV7-4	TRBJ2-1	.	CASSSLMISPQVLNEQFF	TGTGCCAGCAGCTCCCTGATGATCTCACCCCAAGTCCTGAATGAGCAGTTCTTC
.	TRBV20-1	TRBJ2-7	TRBD2	CSAPWVGRAIYEQYF	TGCAGTGCCCCGTGGGTCGGGAGGGCCATCTACGAGCAGTACTTC
.	TRBV5-8	TRBJ2-7	.	CASSLRGAPYEQYF	TGTGCCAGCAGCTTGAGGGGAGCTCCCTACGAGCAGTACTTC
.	TRBV18	TRBJ2-3	.	CASSRRDSTDTQYF	TGTGCCAGCTCACGGCGGGACAGTACGGATACGCAGTATTTT
.	TRBV27	TRBJ2-1	TRBD2	CASSLGGEPYNEQFF	TGTGCCAGCAGTTTAGGGGGGGAACCCTACAATGAGCAGTTCTTC
.	TRBV20-1	TRBJ2-1	.	CSARGPLAELFYNEQFF	TGCAGTGCTAGAGGCCCCCTGGCAGAGCTATTTTACAATGAGCAGTTCTTC
few	TRBV2	TRBJ1-2	.	CASSTFYGYTF	TGTGCCAGCAGTACATTCTATGGCTACACCTTC
.	TRBV7-9	TRBJ1-4	.	CASSANREMTNEKLFF	TGTGCCAGCAGCGCAAACAGGGAGATGACTAATGAAAAACTGTTTTTT
.	TRBV3-1	TRBJ2-1	TRBD2	CASSRSGSSYNEQFF	TGTGCCAGCAGCCGAAGCGGGAGCTCCTACAATGAGCAGTTCTTC